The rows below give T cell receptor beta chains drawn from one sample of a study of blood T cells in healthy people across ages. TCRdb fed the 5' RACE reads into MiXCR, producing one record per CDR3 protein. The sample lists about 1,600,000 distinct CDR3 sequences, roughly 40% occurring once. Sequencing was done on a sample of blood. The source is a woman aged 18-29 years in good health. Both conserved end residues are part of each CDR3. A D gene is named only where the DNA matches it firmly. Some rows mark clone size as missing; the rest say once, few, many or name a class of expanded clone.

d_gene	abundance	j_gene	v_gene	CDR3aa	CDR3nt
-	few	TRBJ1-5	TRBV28	CASSFSPDSNQPQHF	TGTGCCAGTAGTTTCTCTCCGGACAGCAATCAGCCCCAGCATTTT
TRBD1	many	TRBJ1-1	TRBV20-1	CSAKGQGVDTEAFF	TGCAGTGCTAAAGGACAGGGGGTGGACACTGAAGCTTTCTTT
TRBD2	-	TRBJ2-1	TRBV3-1	CASSHYIPGLAGGLSGNEQFF	TGTGCCAGCAGCCATTACATTCCGGGACTAGCGGGGGGTCTGTCTGGCAATGAGCAGTTCTTC
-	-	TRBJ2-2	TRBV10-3	CAISKTRGTTNTGELFF	TGTGCCATCAGCAAAACTAGAGGGACAACCAACACCGGGGAGCTGTTTTTT
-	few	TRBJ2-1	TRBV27	CASSLALTSSYNEQFF	TGTGCCAGCAGTTTAGCTCTTACGAGCTCCTACAATGAGCAGTTCTTC
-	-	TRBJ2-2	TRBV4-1	CASSHGLGPGELFF	TGCGCCAGCAGCCACGGCTTGGGACCCGGGGAGCTGTTTTTT
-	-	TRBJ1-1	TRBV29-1	CSVEAGQMNTEAFF	TGCAGCGTTGAAGCCGGACAGATGAACACTGAAGCTTTCTTT
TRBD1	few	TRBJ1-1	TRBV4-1	CASSQEGQGSTEAFF	TGCGCCAGCAGCCAAGAGGGACAGGGGAGTACTGAAGCTTTCTTT
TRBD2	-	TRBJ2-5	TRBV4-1	CASSQGGSGRPYF	TGCGCCAGCAGCCAAGGGGGAAGCGGGAGACCGTACTTC
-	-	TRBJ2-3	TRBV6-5	CASSYDPTDTQYF	TGTGCCAGCAGTTACGACCCCACAGATACGCAGTATTTT
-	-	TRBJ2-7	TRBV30	CAWSVGSDYEQYF	TGTGCCTGGAGTGTAGGCTCTGACTACGAGCAGTACTTC
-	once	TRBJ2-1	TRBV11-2	CASSLATQGSGQFF	TGTGCCAGCAGCTTAGCCACTCAGGGATCCGGGCAGTTCTTC
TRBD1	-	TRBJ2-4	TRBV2	CASSEAGTGWRDEQYF	TGTGCCAGCAGTGAAGCAGGGACAGGGTGGCGGGATGAGCAGTACTTC
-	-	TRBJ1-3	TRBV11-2	CASSPTGGSTGNTIYF	TGTGCCAGCAGCCCCACAGGAGGGTCTACTGGAAACACCATATATTTT
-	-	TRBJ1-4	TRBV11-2	CASSDQYNEKLFF	TGTGCCAGCAGTGACCAGTATAATGAAAAACTGTTTTTT
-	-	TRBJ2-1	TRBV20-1	CSASLPGRGAGQFF	TGCAGTGCTAGCCTCCCGGGGAGGGGGGCGGGGCAGTTCTTC
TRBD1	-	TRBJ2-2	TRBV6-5	CASSSGTGGNTGELFF	TGTGCCAGCAGTTCAGGGACAGGGGGCAACACCGGGGAGCTGTTTTTT
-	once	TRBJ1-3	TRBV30	CAWRFQGPFTGNTIYF	TGTGCCTGGAGATTCCAGGGTCCCTTTACCGGAAACACCATATATTTT
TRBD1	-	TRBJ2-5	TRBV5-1	CASSLYTGGQETQYF	TGCGCCAGCAGCTTGTACACAGGGGGTCAAGAGACCCAGTACTTC
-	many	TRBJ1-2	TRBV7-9	CASSLADGGNYGYTF	TGTGCCAGCAGCTTAGCGGACGGGGGAAACTATGGCTACACCTTC
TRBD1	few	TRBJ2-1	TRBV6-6	CASSMTGGAYNEQFF	TGTGCCAGCAGTATGACAGGGGGCGCCTACAATGAGCAGTTCTTC
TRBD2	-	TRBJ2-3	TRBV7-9	CASSFSAGKSTDTQYF	TGTGCCAGCAGCTTTTCAGCGGGGAAGAGCACAGATACGCAGTATTTT